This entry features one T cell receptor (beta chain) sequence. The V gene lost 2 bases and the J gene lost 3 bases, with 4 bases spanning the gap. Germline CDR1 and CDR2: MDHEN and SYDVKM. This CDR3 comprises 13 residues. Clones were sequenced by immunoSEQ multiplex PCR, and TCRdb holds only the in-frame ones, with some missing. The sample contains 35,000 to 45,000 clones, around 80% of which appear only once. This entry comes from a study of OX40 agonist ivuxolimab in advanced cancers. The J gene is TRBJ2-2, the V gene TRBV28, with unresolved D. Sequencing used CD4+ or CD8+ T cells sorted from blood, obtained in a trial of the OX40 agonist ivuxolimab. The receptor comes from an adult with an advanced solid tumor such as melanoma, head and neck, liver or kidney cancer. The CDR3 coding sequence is TGTGCCAGCAGTTTAGGGTACACCGGGGAGCTGTTTTTT. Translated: CASSLGYTGELFF.